A selection of T cell receptor beta chains follows, all from one sample in a study of blood T cells in healthy people across ages. TCRdb re-called the 5' RACE reads with MiXCR, one entry per CDR3 protein. The sample has some 900,000 distinct CDR3 sequences, 48% seen once. Sequencing used blood. Receptor source: a man under 40 in good health. Each CDR3 is given with its conserved first and last residue. A D gene is named only where the DNA matches it firmly. Size is omitted from some rows. Given values are once, few, many or a class for expanded clones.

J gene | V gene | clone size | D gene | CDR3 protein | CDR3 DNA
TRBJ2-5 | TRBV28 | NA | TRBD2 | CASSPSGTSQETQHF | TGTGCCAGCAGTCCCTCAGGGACTAGCCAAGAGACCCAGCACTTC
TRBJ2-5 | TRBV20-1 | few | NA | CSARGDRKATQYF | TGCAGTGCTAGAGGGGACCGAAAGGCCACCCAGTACTTC
TRBJ1-6 | TRBV5-5 | NA | TRBD1 | CASSFMDREDSPLHF | TGTGCCAGCAGCTTTATGGACAGGGAGGACTCACCCCTCCACTTT
TRBJ2-7 | TRBV6-1 | NA | NA | CASSEGAEPSYEQYF | TGTGCCAGCAGTGAAGGGGCAGAGCCCTCCTACGAGCAGTACTTC
TRBJ2-1 | TRBV5-1 | NA | NA | CASSPQGGNEQFF | TGCGCCAGCAGCCCACAAGGGGGCAATGAGCAGTTCTTC
TRBJ2-7 | TRBV5-1 | few | TRBD1 | CASSLGGQGASYEQYF | TGCGCCAGCAGCTTGGGAGGACAGGGGGCTTCCTACGAGCAGTACTTC
TRBJ2-5 | TRBV27 | NA | NA | CASSRGGGKETQYF | TGTGCCAGCTCCCGAGGGGGGGGCAAAGAGACCCAGTACTTC
TRBJ2-3 | TRBV27 | NA | NA | CASSLQGGRSFRVGTQYF | TGTGCCAGCAGTTTGCAGGGGGGACGGAGTTTTCGAGTCGGGACGCAGTATTTT
TRBJ2-1 | TRBV6-5 | few | NA | CASSPDGALEQFF | TGTGCCAGCAGCCCCGACGGCGCTCTCGAGCAGTTCTTC
TRBJ2-1 | TRBV19 | NA | TRBD1 | CASSIPQGQAAFF | TGTGCCAGTAGTATTCCTCAGGGACAGGCAGCGTTCTTC